A single sample gave rise to the 30 T cell receptor beta chains below, sequenced in a study of cytomegalovirus exposure and HLA in healthy donors (dated by TCRdb to the late 2010s). The method was the immunoSEQ multiplex PCR assay. For the multiplex PCR, a mixture combining 60 forward primers for TCR Vbeta segments and 13 reverse primers for TCR Jbeta segments was used. In TCRdb, the immuneACCESS table is reduced to in-frame sequences with V and J assigned. These tables do not hold every clone; where another copy was compared, an unresolved V gene accounts for under half, and the others remain unexplained. The sample has about 220,000 clones on record, about 80% of them singletons. The top ten constitute nearly 6% of the sample. Input material: PBMCs. These receptors came from a man aged 35 to 55 in good health and CMV-seropositive.

This chain joins TRBV7-2 and TRBJ1-1, with D perhaps TRBD1 (6 bases). The CDR3 runs 15 residues. V lost 0 bases, J lost 0 bases, and 8 bases lay in between. Germline CDR1 is SGHTA and CDR2 is FQGNSA. CDR3 amino acids: CASSLAGQLNTEAFF. For the CDR3, the DNA is TGTGCCAGCAGCTTAGCCGGACAGTTGAACACTGAAGCTTTCTTT.

The rearrangement joins TRBV10-3 to TRBJ1-5; 10 bases map to TRBD1. This CDR3 contains 14 residues. V gave up 10 bases and J gave up 0 bases; unmatched junction bases: 3. Germline CDR1 is ENHRY and CDR2 is SYGVKD. The CDR3 here is CATRTGGSNQPQHF. The CDR3 region has the DNA TGTGCCACCCGGACAGGGGGTAGCAATCAGCCCCAGCATTTT.

This chain joins TRBV19 and TRBJ1-1, with TRBD1 as a possible D gene (6 bases). The germline V gene has CDR1 LNHDA and CDR2 SQIVND (reference sequence). Trimming cost V 4 bases and J 1 base, with 13 bases left between them. The CDR3 has 15 residues. In DNA form, the CDR3 reads TGTGCCAGTAGTACTGACAGGCACCCGAACACTGAAGCTTTCTTT. As protein: CASSTDRHPNTEAFF.

This sequence joins TRBV10-1 and TRBJ1-1, with 9 bases fitting TRBD1. Trimming took 2 bases from V and 4 from J; bases not matched to a gene: 8. The length of the CDR3 is 16 residues. The V gene's germline CDR1 is WNHNN and CDR2 SYGVQD (reference sequence). The chain's CDR3 is CASSEPGTGRATEAFF. CDR3 in DNA: TGCGCCAGCAGTGAGCCCGGGACAGGGCGGGCCACTGAAGCTTTCTTT.

The chain joins TRBV6-5 to TRBJ1-2, with D tentatively TRBD1 (5 bases). This CDR3 region has 13 residues. Between the trimmed V and J ends, which lost 11 bases and 1 base, there was a span of 14 bases. Germline CDR1 and CDR2: MNHEY and SVGAGI. The CDR3 is CAYHRTSNYGYTF. The CDR3 nucleotides are TGTGCCTACCACCGGACAAGTAACTATGGCTACACCTTC.

This clone came up a few times. The J gene is TRBJ2-1, the V gene TRBV4-1, with 7 nucleotides matching TRBD2. The germline CDR1 and CDR2 sequences are MGHRA and YSYEKL. This CDR3 comprises 16 residues. V lost 0 bases, J lost 6 bases, and 8 bases stayed unmatched. The DNA for the CDR3 is TGCGCCAGCAGCCAAGAGCCAGCGGGGAGACTCAATGAGCAGTTCTTC. It codes for CASSQEPAGRLNEQFF.

The chain links TRBV9 to TRBJ1-2, with D possibly being TRBD1 (5 bases). CDR1 and CDR2 (germline): SGDLS, YYNGEE. The CDR3 extends over 13 amino acids. V lost 3 bases to trimming and J lost 4 bases, with 10 bases between them. The CDR3 protein is CASSGQGLYGYTF. The CDR3 DNA sequence: TGTGCCAGCAGCGGGCAGGGCCTCTATGGCTACACCTTC.

This clone has just a few counts. V gene TRBV5-1 combines with J gene TRBJ1-2; TRBD1 matches 9 bases. The CDR3 covers 14 residues. Germline-derived CDR1 and CDR2 are SGHRS and YFSETQ. J was trimmed by 8 bases and V by 1 base; bases with no gene match: 6. CDR3 in amino acids: CASSLTQGARGYTF. In DNA form, the CDR3 reads TGCGCCAGCAGCTTGACACAGGGGGCGAGAGGCTACACCTTC.

The chain is built from TRBV11-3 and TRBJ2-1; 9 bases align to TRBD2. The CDR3 extends over 18 amino acids. The V and J ends lost 5 bases and 8 bases, in that order; junction bases with no gene match: 19. The germline V gene encodes CDR1 SGHNT and CDR2 YENEEA. The CDR3 sequence: CASSPDPPLAGPSHEQFF. DNA for the CDR3: TGTGCCAGCAGCCCGGACCCCCCCCTAGCGGGGCCATCCCATGAGCAGTTCTTC.

This clone was detected once. The chain is built from TRBV6-1 and TRBJ2-7, with unresolved D. The CDR3 spans 11 residues. CDR1 MNHNS and CDR2 SASEGT come from the germline V gene. The V end lost 9 bases, the J end lost 4 bases, and 10 bases lay between the germline ends. The DNA for the CDR3 is TGTGCCAGTGTCACTTGGTACGAGCAGTACTTC. Encoded protein: CASVTWYEQYF.

The CDR3 region has the DNA TGTGCCAGCAGCCAGGGCGGGAGTTATAGCAATCAGCCCCAGCATTTT. It encodes CASSQGGSYSNQPQHF. The chain links TRBV27 to TRBJ1-5; D perhaps matches TRBD1 (5 bases). Germline V gives CDR1 MNHEY, CDR2 SMNVEV (reference sequence). This CDR3 comprises 16 residues. Trimming shortened V by 6 bases and J by 0 bases, and 15 bases separated the two germline ends.

V is TRBV7-6 and J is TRBJ1-1; 8 nucleotides line up with TRBD1. Germline loops: CDR1 SGHVS, CDR2 FNYEAQ. J was trimmed by 7 bases and V by 0 bases; bases with no gene match: 4. The CDR3 has 14 amino acids. The CDR3 loop reads CASSLARGTGEAFF. The DNA of the CDR3 is TGTGCCAGCAGCTTAGCGCGCGGGACAGGTGAAGCTTTCTTT. Complete variable domain (other parts from reference TRBV7-6 and TRBJ1-1): GAGVSQSPRYKVTKRGQDVALRCDPISGHVSLYWYRQALGQGPEFLTYFNYEAQQDKSGLPNDRFSAERPEGSISTLTIQRTEQRDSAMYRCASSLARGTGEAFFGQGTRLTVV.

The chain carries TRBV28 and TRBJ2-1, with 7 bases aligning to TRBD1. The J segment lost 6 bases and the V segment lost 2 bases, leaving 7 bases of the junction unmatched. In germline, CDR1 is MDHEN, CDR2 SYDVKM. This CDR3 region has 15 residues. CDR3 amino acids: CASSLGGRGTNEQFF. The CDR3 DNA reads as TGTGCCAGCAGTTTAGGAGGCAGGGGGACCAATGAGCAGTTCTTC.

The chain joins TRBV7-9 to TRBJ2-5; 9 nucleotides align to TRBD2. Trimming at V came to 2 bases and at J to 5 bases, leaving 12 bases not matched to a gene. The CDR3 runs 17 residues. Germline loops: CDR1 SEHNR, CDR2 FQNEAQ (reference sequence). The CDR3 DNA reads as TGTGCCAGCAGCTTAAAGCAGCGGGAGGCCCGAAGGGAGACCCAGTACTTC. Protein sequence: CASSLKQREARRETQYF. The entire variable domain, with the rest obtained from reference TRBV7-9 and TRBJ2-5, is as follows: DTGVSQNPRHKITKRGQNVTFRCDPISEHNRLYWYRQTLGQGPEFLTYFQNEAQLEKSRLLSDRFSAERPKGSFSTLEIQRTEQGDSAMYLCASSLKQREARRETQYFGPGTRLLVL.

The genes are TRBV15 and TRBJ2-1, with 7 bases identical to TRBD2. The CDR3 sequence is 18 residues long. Germline V gene sequence: CDR1 LNHNV, CDR2 YYDKDF (reference sequence). The J segment lost 2 bases and the V segment lost 0 bases, leaving 10 bases of the junction unmatched. The CDR3 reads CATSREIVAGDPYNEQFF. The CDR3, as DNA: TGTGCCACCAGCAGAGAGATTGTGGCGGGAGACCCCTACAATGAGCAGTTCTTC.

V gene TRBV9 combines with J gene TRBJ2-2; unclear D gene. The V end was cut by 2 bases, the J end by 3 bases, with 8 bases between. The germline gives CDR1 SGDLS, CDR2 YYNGEE. This CDR3 spans 14 amino acids. As DNA, the CDR3 is TGTGCCAGCAGCGTCCGAGAACACACCGGGGAGCTGTTTTTT. It yields the protein CASSVREHTGELFF.

The rearrangement links TRBV11-2 to TRBJ1-4; 7 nucleotides match TRBD1. The germline V gene has CDR1 SGHAT and CDR2 FQNNGV. The CDR3 length is 15 residues. J lost 4 bases, V lost 5 bases, and 7 bases had no gene match. The CDR3 DNA follows: TGTGCCAGCAGCCCTGGGGACAGCAATAATGAAAAACTGTTTTTT. Protein product: CASSPGDSNNEKLFF.

The rearrangement links TRBV9 to TRBJ2-3, with 7 bases fitting TRBD1. After removal of 3 bases from V and 2 bases from J, the junction contained 9 bases not matched to a gene. The CDR3 contains 16 residues. Germline lookup yields CDR1 SGDLS and CDR2 YYNGEE. CDR3 protein: CASSGKDRRYTDTQYF. The DNA for the CDR3 is TGTGCCAGCAGCGGGAAGGACAGGAGATACACAGATACGCAGTATTTT.

The chain has TRBV27 and TRBJ1-1; 7 positions match TRBD1. CDR1 is MNHEY, CDR2 SMNVEV, per germline (reference sequence). The CDR3 runs to 14 residues. J gave up 2 bases and V 4 bases, and 4 bases lay outside the gene matches. CDR3 sequence: CASSWGTANTEAFF. The CDR3 region has the DNA TGTGCCAGCAGTTGGGGGACAGCTAACACTGAAGCTTTCTTT.

The chain couples TRBV5-1 to TRBJ2-7; the match to TRBD2 covers 7 bases. The CDR3 runs 15 residues. Germline CDR1 and CDR2: SGHRS and YFSETQ. The J segment lost 4 bases and the V segment lost 4 bases, leaving 11 bases of the junction unmatched. CDR3 coding DNA: TGCGCCAGCAGCCCGGAGGGCGGGAGTAGTTACGAGCAGTACTTC. Encoded protein: CASSPEGGSSYEQYF.

The chain joins TRBV5-1 to TRBJ2-1, with 12 positions matching TRBD2. Germline V gene lookup returns CDR1 SGHRS and CDR2 YFSETQ. The junction had 5 bases not matched to a gene; V was cut back by 4 bases and J by 6 bases. This CDR3 comprises 15 residues. Here the CDR3 reads CASSPGLAGLNEQFF. The CDR3, as DNA: TGCGCCAGCAGCCCGGGACTAGCGGGTCTCAATGAGCAGTTCTTC.

The rearrangement uses TRBV29-1 and TRBJ1-2; TRBD1 is a possible D gene (5 bases). The CDR3 is made up of 16 amino acids. Germline V lookup: CDR1 SQVTM, CDR2 ANQGSEA. V lost 6 bases and J 3 bases, leaving 23 bases between the germline ends. The CDR3 here is CSVETFDPSRDYGYTF. DNA for the CDR3: TGCAGCGTGGAGACGTTTGACCCAAGCAGGGACTATGGCTACACCTTC.

The rearrangement joins TRBV7-2 to TRBJ2-7; TRBD2 aligns across 12 bases. The CDR3 is made up of 14 amino acids. The germline gives CDR1 SGHTA, CDR2 FQGNSA. V shed 4 bases, J shed 4 bases, and the junction held 2 bases outside the gene matches. Written as DNA, the CDR3 is TGTGCCAGCAGCTACCTAGCGGGAGGGTACGAGCAGTACTTC. Protein product: CASSYLAGGYEQYF.

V and J are TRBV7-3 and TRBJ2-2, with unresolved D. Germline CDR1 SGHTA, CDR2 FQGTGA. V lost 2 bases to trimming and J lost 7 bases, with 11 bases between them. The CDR3 is 14 amino acids. In DNA form, the CDR3 reads TGTGCCAGCAGCTTATCCGGAGTGCTCGGGGAGCTGTTTTTT. Amino acid sequence: CASSLSGVLGELFF. Full variable domain (rest looked up from reference TRBV7-3 and TRBJ2-2): GAGVSQTPSNKVTEKGKYVELRCDPISGHTALYWYRQSLGQGPEFLIYFQGTGAADDSGLPNDRFFAVRPEGSVSTLKIQRTERGDSAVYLCASSLSGVLGELFFGEGSRLTVL.

In nucleotides, the CDR3 is TGTGCCAGCAGCTTAGCCACAGGGTTATCTGGAAACACCATATATTTT. Its protein is CASSLATGLSGNTIYF. The V and J genes are TRBV11-2 and TRBJ1-3; D may be TRBD1 (6 bases). This CDR3 region has 16 residues. Germline V CDR1 and CDR2: SGHAT, FQNNGV. V lost 1 base and J 1 base, leaving 11 bases between the germline ends.

This clone was observed a single time. This chain connects TRBV27 to TRBJ2-7, with a weak D call TRBD2 (6 bases). The germline V gene has CDR1 MNHEY and CDR2 SMNVEV (reference sequence). Between the trimmed V and J ends, which lost 6 bases and 0 bases, there was a span of 24 bases. The CDR3 extends over 18 amino acids. CDR3 residues: CASSPPLAPRGNSYEQYF. The CDR3 DNA sequence: TGTGCCAGCAGCCCCCCACTAGCTCCGAGGGGAAACTCCTACGAGCAGTACTTC.

The chain employs TRBV5-1 and TRBJ2-5; 7 bases are a match to TRBD2. Germline loops: CDR1 SGHRS, CDR2 YFSETQ. The CDR3 runs to 13 residues. The junction had 3 bases not matched to a gene; V was cut back by 0 bases and J by 7 bases. Here the CDR3 reads CASSLASGGTQYF. The CDR3 nucleotides read TGCGCCAGCAGCTTGGCATCGGGAGGGACCCAGTACTTC.

V gene TRBV7-9 combines with J gene TRBJ1-1; D gene unclear. V was shortened by 2 bases and J by 7 bases, with 17 bases between the two germline ends. The CDR3 runs to 15 residues. Germline assignment: CDR1 SEHNR and CDR2 FQNEAQ (reference sequence). As DNA, the CDR3 is TGTGCCAGCAGCTTATTACCAGCCCTCCAGGATGAAGCTTTCTTT. The encoded protein is CASSLLPALQDEAFF.

The V and J genes are TRBV7-9 and TRBJ1-1; a weak D match, TRBD1 (6 bases). Looked up from germline, CDR1 is SEHNR and CDR2 is FQNEAQ (reference sequence). The CDR3 length is 14 residues. V lost 5 bases and J 3 bases, leaving 13 bases between the germline ends. This chain's CDR3 is CASSPRGGDTEAFF. In DNA form, the CDR3 reads TGTGCCAGCAGCCCCAGGGGTGGCGACACTGAAGCTTTCTTT.

The chain employs TRBV6-5 and TRBJ1-4; possibly TRBD1 for D (5 bases). Germline values: CDR1 MNHEY, CDR2 SVGAGI. The CDR3 has 14 amino acids. The V and J ends lost 3 bases and 2 bases respectively, with 7 bases between them. CDR3 nucleotide sequence: TGTGCCAGCAGTTATCAGGGTACTAATGAAAAACTGTTTTTT. Amino acids: CASSYQGTNEKLFF.